This T cell receptor beta chain appears in the sequencing data of a study of post-analysis software for immune sequencing data. Study-wide background: The study covered relapsing-remitting, secondary progressive and progressive-relapsing courses of multiple sclerosis.

Points from the study as a whole: Five TRBV segments were significantly more frequent in patients than in controls. TRBV5-6, TRBV5-1 and TRBV20-1 were among these segments. Controls had significantly higher normalized Chao1 diversity than multiple sclerosis patients. Samples from a shared batch, those prepared together, strongly co-clustered by F measure.

Germline V lookup: CDR1 SGHVS, CDR2 FQNEAQ. Trimming took 2 bases from V and 0 from J, leaving 11 bases between them. The CDR3 has 17 amino acids. This clonotype was seen a few times. Antigen: not known. cDNA libraries for TCR beta contained unique molecular identifiers. T cells numbering about 0.9 to 10 million yielded cDNA molecules that totaled roughly 0.5 million. From the PCR reads, TCRdb called clonotypes with MiXCR, one entry per CDR3 protein. The sample records roughly 540,000 distinct CDR3 sequences, under 40% being singletons. The chain carries TRBV7-8 and TRBJ2-6, with a tentative D call TRBD1 (5 bases). Sequencing was done on a sample of blood. The clonotype comes from a girl younger than 18 with multiple sclerosis. The CDR3 spells CASSLQGLSSGANVLTF. Written as DNA, the CDR3 is TGTGCCAGCAGCTTACAGGGTCTGAGCTCTGGGGCCAACGTCCTGACTTTC. Full variable domain (outside the CDR3, taken from reference TRBV7-8 and TRBJ2-6): GAGVSQSPRYKVAKRGQDVALRCDPISGHVSLFWYQQALGQGPEFLTYFQNEAQLDKSGLPSDRFFAERPEGSVSTLKIQRTQQEDSAVYLCASSLQGLSSGANVLTFGAGSRLTVL.